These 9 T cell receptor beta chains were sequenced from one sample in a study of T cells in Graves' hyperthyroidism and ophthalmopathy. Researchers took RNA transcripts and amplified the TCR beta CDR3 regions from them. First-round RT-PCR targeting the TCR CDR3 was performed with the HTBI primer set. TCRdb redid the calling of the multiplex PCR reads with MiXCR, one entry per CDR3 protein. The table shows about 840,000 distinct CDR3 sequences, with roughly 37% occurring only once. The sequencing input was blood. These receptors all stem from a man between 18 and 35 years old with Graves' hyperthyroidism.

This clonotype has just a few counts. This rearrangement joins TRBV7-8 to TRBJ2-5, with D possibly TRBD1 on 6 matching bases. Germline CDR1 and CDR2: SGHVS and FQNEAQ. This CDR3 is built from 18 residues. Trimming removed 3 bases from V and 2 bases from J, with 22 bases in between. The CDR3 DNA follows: TGTGCCAGCAGCTTTAGGCGCTTCGGTTACAGGGAGCAAGAGACCCAGTACTTC. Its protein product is CASSFRRFGYREQETQYF.

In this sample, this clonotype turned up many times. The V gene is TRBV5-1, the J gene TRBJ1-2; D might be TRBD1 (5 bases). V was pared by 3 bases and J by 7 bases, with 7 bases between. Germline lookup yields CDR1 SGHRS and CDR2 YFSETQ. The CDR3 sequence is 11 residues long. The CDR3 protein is CASSSGPGYTF. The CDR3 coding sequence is TGCGCCAGCAGCTCGGGACCTGGCTACACCTTC. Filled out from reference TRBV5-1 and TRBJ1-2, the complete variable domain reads KAGVTQTPRYLIKTRGQQVTLSCSPISGHRSVSWYQQTPGQGLQFLFEYFSETQRNKGNFPGRFSGRQFSNSRSEMNVSTLELGDSALYLCASSSGPGYTFGSGTRLTVV.

The CDR3 here is CSASRGTSGRAKQYF. For the CDR3, the DNA is TGCAGTGCGTCCCGGGGGACTAGCGGGAGGGCCAAGCAGTACTTC. J is TRBJ2-7 and V is TRBV20-1; 16 positions match TRBD2. The CDR3 length is 15 residues. Germline CDR1 reads DFQATT; CDR2 reads SNEGSKA (reference sequence). V trimming: 6 bases; J trimming: 8 bases; junction bases outside the gene matches: 10.

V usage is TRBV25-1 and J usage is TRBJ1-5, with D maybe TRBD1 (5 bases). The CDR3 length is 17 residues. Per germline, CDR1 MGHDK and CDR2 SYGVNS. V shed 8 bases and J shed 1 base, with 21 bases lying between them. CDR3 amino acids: CASPGTHFGPSNQPQHF. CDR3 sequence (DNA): TGTGCCAGCCCCGGGACCCACTTTGGGCCCAGCAATCAGCCCCAGCATTTT.

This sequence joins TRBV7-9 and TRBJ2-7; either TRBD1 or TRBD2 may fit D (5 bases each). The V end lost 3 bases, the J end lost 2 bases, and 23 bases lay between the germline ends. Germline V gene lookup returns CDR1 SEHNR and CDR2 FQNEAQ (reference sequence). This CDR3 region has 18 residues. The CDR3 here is CASSLEPQQERTPYEQYF. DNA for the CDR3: TGTGCCAGCAGCTTGGAGCCCCAACAGGAGCGGACCCCCTACGAGCAGTACTTC.

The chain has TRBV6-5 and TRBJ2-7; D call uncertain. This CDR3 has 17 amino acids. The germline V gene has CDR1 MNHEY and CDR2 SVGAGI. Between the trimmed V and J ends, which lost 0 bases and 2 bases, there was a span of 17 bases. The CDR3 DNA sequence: TGTGCCAGCAGTTACTCCCGCCCCCAGGTAATGGCCTACGAGCAGTACTTC. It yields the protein CASSYSRPQVMAYEQYF.

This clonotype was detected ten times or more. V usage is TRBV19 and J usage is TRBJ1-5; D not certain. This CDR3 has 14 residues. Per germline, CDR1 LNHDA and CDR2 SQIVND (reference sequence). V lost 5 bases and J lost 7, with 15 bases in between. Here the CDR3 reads CASSWVSIYQPQHF. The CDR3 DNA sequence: TGTGCCAGTAGTTGGGTGAGCATCTACCAGCCCCAGCATTTT.

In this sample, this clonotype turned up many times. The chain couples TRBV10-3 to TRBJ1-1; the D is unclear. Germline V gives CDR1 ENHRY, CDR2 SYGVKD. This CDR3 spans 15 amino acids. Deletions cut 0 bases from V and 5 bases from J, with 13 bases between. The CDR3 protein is CAISESGHRRTEAFF. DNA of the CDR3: TGTGCCATCAGTGAGTCAGGCCATCGTCGAACTGAAGCTTTCTTT.

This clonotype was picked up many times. The CDR3 coding sequence is TGTGCCAGCAGCTTAGTTGGGAGGGAGACCCAGTACTTC. Protein sequence: CASSLVGRETQYF. This chain links TRBV7-9 with TRBJ2-5; possibly TRBD2 for D (6 bases). The germline gives CDR1 SEHNR, CDR2 FQNEAQ (reference sequence). Trimming removed 1 base at V and 5 bases at J, with 8 bases between. The CDR3 is 13 residues long.